This TCR beta chain appears in the sequencing data of a study of breast tumors, draining lymph nodes, adjacent tissues. General study points: Compared with lymph nodes, tumors were less diverse; compared with nontumor tissue, more. Tumor and nontumor repertoires were significantly more similar in luminal-like than in basal-like breast cancer. The lymph node origin of tumor T cells was framed as consistent with a hypothesis, not demonstrated. The data were judged consistent with most tumor T cells coming from lymph node and expanding in tumor.

Trimming stripped 5 bases from V and 5 bases from J, with 16 bases between. Germline V CDR1 and CDR2: SGHTA, FQGNSA. CDR3 length: 15 amino acids. Breast cancer patients provided tissue from their axillary draining lymph nodes. TCRdb recomputed calls from the multiplex PCR reads with MiXCR, one row per CDR3 protein. Seen here are 200,000 to 250,000 distinct CDR3 sequences, less than 45% observed once, and the top ten hold approximately 3.6%. Worth noting for this clonotype: Antigen: not known.

This chain joins TRBV7-2 and TRBJ1-5, with a tentative D call TRBD1 (6 bases). This sequence originates from a female donor with breast cancer. Some clones in this sample may be carry-over from other donors' samples. Sequencing was performed on axillary lymph node tissue. This CDR3 is CASSPGGGGDQPQHF. The CDR3 nucleotides read TGTGCCAGCAGCCCGGGGGGGGGGGGCGATCAGCCCCAGCATTTT. Based on the CDR3 plus reference TRBV7-2 and TRBJ1-5, the full variable domain is GAGVSQSPSNKVTEKGKDVELRCDPISGHTALYWYRQSLGQGLEFLIYFQGNSAPDKSGLPSDRFSAERTGGSVSTLTIQRTQQEDSAVYLCASSPGGGGDQPQHFGDGTRLSIL.